The T cell receptor (beta chain) described here comes from a study of regulatory T cells in long-lasting Graves disease. Study-level background: For a period under 3 months, newly diagnosed Graves' patients had taken antithyroid drugs.

CDR1 SGHAT and CDR2 FQNNGV come from the germline V gene. The CDR3 is 14 amino acids. V was clipped by 8 bases and J by 7 bases, with 18 bases between them. This clonotype was picked up a small number of times. What it binds is unknown. Time point reported: newly diagnosed GD, antithyroid drugs for less than 3 months. PBMC-extracted RNA yielded the TCR library. Study findings and constraints: It was in persistent disease that TRBV28, TRBJ1-2 and TRBJ2-5 were favored. What was studied was peripheral blood only, and not thyroid tissue.

Investigators prepared the TCR beta libraries by applying iRepertoire HTBI primers and Arm-PCR of CDR3 regions. Each CDR3 protein gets one entry after TCRdb re-called the multiplex PCR reads with MiXCR. Of a few hundred thousand distinct CDR3 sequences listed, around 17% are singletons. These data were also reused for a study on T cells in Graves' hyperthyroidism and ophthalmopathy. That study reports: Diagnosis rested on symptoms, serum thyroxine and TRAb, thyroid ultrasound, and orbital computed tomography.

The source was peripheral blood mononuclear cells (PBMCs), collected at new diagnosis, from a patient treated with antithyroid drugs. This TCR came from a man in his forties with Graves disease. The rearrangement links TRBV11-2 to TRBJ2-1; perhaps TRBD2 as D (7 bases). The CDR3 reads CASERGRAMNEQFF. CDR3 nucleotide sequence: TGTGCCAGCGAAAGGGGGAGGGCCATGAATGAGCAGTTCTTC.